The rows below give T cell receptor beta chains drawn from one sample of a study of blood T cell repertoires in COVID-19. Assay: immunoSEQ multiplex PCR; the TCRdb copy retains only in-frame clones and omits some. The repertoire holds some 100,000 clones, with about 89% as singletons. Sequencing was carried out using peripheral blood. These receptor sequences come from a man aged 45-65 years with acute or convalescent COVID-19. Each CDR3 is given with its conserved first and last residue. The D gene is left open where the match is weak. Only part of the rows carry a size: once, few, many, or a class if the clone is expanded.

j_gene: TRBJ2-2; abundance: -; v_gene: TRBV2; d_gene: -; CDR3nt: TGTGCCAGCGGATGGGACTCCACCGGGGAGCTGTTTTTT; CDR3aa: CASGWDSTGELFF
j_gene: TRBJ2-1; abundance: -; v_gene: TRBV5-1; d_gene: TRBD2; CDR3nt: TGCGCCAGCAGCCCCCTAAAGCCTAGCGGCAACAATGAGCAGTTCTTC; CDR3aa: CASSPLKPSGNNEQFF
j_gene: TRBJ1-2; abundance: -; v_gene: TRBV5-1; d_gene: -; CDR3nt: TGCGCCAGCAGCCCCCGGGGAGAAGCTAACTATGGCTACACCTTC; CDR3aa: CASSPRGEANYGYTF
j_gene: TRBJ1-2; abundance: -; v_gene: TRBV19; d_gene: -; CDR3nt: TGTGCCAGTAGTGAGATTTACTATGGCTACACCTTC; CDR3aa: CASSEIYYGYTF
j_gene: TRBJ2-1; abundance: -; v_gene: TRBV19; d_gene: -; CDR3nt: TGTGCCAGTAGAAAAGAGACTTTCTACAATGAGCAGTTCTTC; CDR3aa: CASRKETFYNEQFF
j_gene: TRBJ2-7; abundance: once; v_gene: TRBV15; d_gene: -; CDR3nt: TGTGCCACCAGCGAGGTAGGAGGCGTTGCTTACGAGCAGTACTTC; CDR3aa: CATSEVGGVAYEQYF
j_gene: TRBJ2-7; abundance: -; v_gene: TRBV27; d_gene: TRBD2; CDR3nt: TGTGCCACCGCACCGGGACTAGCTTACGAGCAGTACTTC; CDR3aa: CATAPGLAYEQYF
j_gene: TRBJ1-4; abundance: -; v_gene: TRBV6-6; d_gene: -; CDR3nt: TGTGCCAGCAGTCGATCGGGCGGGGGGCTTAATGAAAAACTGTTTTTT; CDR3aa: CASSRSGGGLNEKLFF
j_gene: TRBJ1-2; abundance: -; v_gene: TRBV29-1; d_gene: -; CDR3nt: TGCAGCGTTGAAAACAGGGTCTGGGGCTACACCTTC; CDR3aa: CSVENRVWGYTF
j_gene: TRBJ1-5; abundance: -; v_gene: TRBV5-6; d_gene: -; CDR3nt: TGTGCCAGCAGCTTGGACGGGAAGAAGCCCCAGCATTTT; CDR3aa: CASSLDGKKPQHF
j_gene: TRBJ1-5; abundance: -; v_gene: TRBV30; d_gene: TRBD1; CDR3nt: TGTGCCTGGCGGACAGGCCAAATAGGGCCCCAGCATTTT; CDR3aa: CAWRTGQIGPQHF
j_gene: TRBJ2-2; abundance: -; v_gene: TRBV19; d_gene: TRBD1; CDR3nt: TGTGCCAGTAGTATGTGGGACAGGGGGCGAAAAACCGGGGAGCTGTTTTTT; CDR3aa: CASSMWDRGRKTGELFF
j_gene: TRBJ2-7; abundance: -; v_gene: TRBV7-9; d_gene: TRBD2; CDR3nt: TGTGCCAGCAGCTCGGGGAGCGGGAGAATTTCCGAGCAGTACTTC; CDR3aa: CASSSGSGRISEQYF
j_gene: TRBJ2-5; abundance: -; v_gene: TRBV18; d_gene: TRBD2; CDR3nt: TGTGCCAGCTCACCACCGGGACTAGCTAGAGAGACCCAGTACTTC; CDR3aa: CASSPPGLARETQYF
j_gene: TRBJ1-5; abundance: -; v_gene: TRBV28; d_gene: -; CDR3nt: TGTGCCAGCCAGGTCGGGGGAAGCAATCAGCCCCAGCATTTT; CDR3aa: CASQVGGSNQPQHF
j_gene: TRBJ1-2; abundance: -; v_gene: TRBV6-2/TRBV6-3; d_gene: TRBD1; CDR3nt: TGTGCCAGCAGTTACTCCCGGGACAGGAGCAACTATGGCTACACCTTC; CDR3aa: CASSYSRDRSNYGYTF
j_gene: TRBJ1-1; abundance: -; v_gene: TRBV9; d_gene: TRBD1; CDR3nt: TGTGCCAGCAGCGCAACAGGGGGCGCGGGCACTGAAGCTTTCTTT; CDR3aa: CASSATGGAGTEAFF
j_gene: TRBJ1-2; abundance: -; v_gene: TRBV27; d_gene: -; CDR3nt: TGTGCCAGCAGTTTGGAAAGGGGAGGGTATGGCTACACCTTC; CDR3aa: CASSLERGGYGYTF
j_gene: TRBJ2-7; abundance: -; v_gene: TRBV5-1; d_gene: -; CDR3nt: TGCGCCAGCAGCTTAGAGGGCTCGGGCGAGCAGTACTTC; CDR3aa: CASSLEGSGEQYF
j_gene: TRBJ1-2; abundance: -; v_gene: TRBV13; d_gene: -; CDR3nt: TGTGCCAGCAGCTTAGGTGTCAGGGCGGACTATGGCTACACCTTC; CDR3aa: CASSLGVRADYGYTF
j_gene: TRBJ1-2; abundance: -; v_gene: TRBV6-4; d_gene: -; CDR3nt: TGTGCCAGCAGTTCCATCGGGCAGGGCGGTACCTATGGCTACACCTTC; CDR3aa: CASSSIGQGGTYGYTF
j_gene: TRBJ1-1; abundance: -; v_gene: TRBV25-1; d_gene: -; CDR3nt: TGTGCCAGCAGTGTCATCCCCAGGGGGAACACTGAAGCTTTCTTT; CDR3aa: CASSVIPRGNTEAFF
j_gene: TRBJ1-5; abundance: -; v_gene: TRBV6-1; d_gene: TRBD1; CDR3nt: TGTGCCAGCAGTGACCAGGGGGGATCTCGTCAGCCCCAGCATTTT; CDR3aa: CASSDQGGSRQPQHF
j_gene: TRBJ2-5; abundance: -; v_gene: TRBV7-6; d_gene: TRBD2; CDR3nt: TGTGCCAGCAGCAAATCGGGACTAGCGGCCCAAGAGACCCAGTACTTC; CDR3aa: CASSKSGLAAQETQYF